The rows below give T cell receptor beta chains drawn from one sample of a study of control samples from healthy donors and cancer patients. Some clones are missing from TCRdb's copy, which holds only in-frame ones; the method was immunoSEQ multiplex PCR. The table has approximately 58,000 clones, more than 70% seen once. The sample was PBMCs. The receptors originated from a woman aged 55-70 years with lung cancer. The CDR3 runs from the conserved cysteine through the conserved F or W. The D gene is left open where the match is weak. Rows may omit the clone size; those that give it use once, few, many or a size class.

DNA: TGCGCCAGCAGCCAAGCACCGACCGGGACAGGGGGCTACGAGCAGTACTTC
CDR3: CASSQAPTGTGGYEQYF
J: TRBJ2-7
V: TRBV4-1
D: TRBD1
size: -

DNA: TGTGCCAGCAGGGACACCTACTCTGGAAACACCATATATTTT
CDR3: CASRDTYSGNTIYF
J: TRBJ1-3
V: TRBV6-5
D: -
size: -

DNA: TGTGCCAGCAGCGTTGGTGTTGGGCCTAGCTCCTACAATGAGCAGTTCTTC
CDR3: CASSVGVGPSSYNEQFF
J: TRBJ2-1
V: TRBV9
D: -
size: -

DNA: TGCGCCAGCAGCTTGTTCAGGGGAGATTCTGAAGCTTTCTTT
CDR3: CASSLFRGDSEAFF
J: TRBJ1-1
V: TRBV5-1
D: -
size: -

DNA: TGTGCCAGCAGTCCAGGGGGGGTGTACAATGAGCAGTTCTTC
CDR3: CASSPGGVYNEQFF
J: TRBJ2-1
V: TRBV27
D: -
size: -

DNA: TGTGCCAGCAGCTTAGGCGGGAGTTCCGGAGATACGCAGTATTTT
CDR3: CASSLGGSSGDTQYF
J: TRBJ2-3
V: TRBV7-3
D: TRBD2
size: -

DNA: TGTGCCAGCAGACCCGGACTAGCGGGGGGCAATGAGCAGTTCTTC
CDR3: CASRPGLAGGNEQFF
J: TRBJ2-1
V: TRBV6-6
D: TRBD2
size: once

DNA: TGCGCCAGCAGCTTGGTTCCTGGGAGGGACGAGCAGTACTTC
CDR3: CASSLVPGRDEQYF
J: TRBJ2-7
V: TRBV5-1
D: TRBD2
size: once

DNA: TGTGCCAGCAGCTCACCCAGTGGGCAGGGGCGATGGGAGCAGTACTTC
CDR3: CASSSPSGQGRWEQYF
J: TRBJ2-7
V: TRBV5-4
D: -
size: -

DNA: TGTGCCACCAGTGATTTTTATGCTAGCGGGAGCCCCTTTGAGCAGTTCTTC
CDR3: CATSDFYASGSPFEQFF
J: TRBJ2-1
V: TRBV24-1
D: TRBD2
size: -

DNA: TGCGCCAGCAGCTCCCTAGGCGCCCGCACTGAAGCTTTCTTT
CDR3: CASSSLGARTEAFF
J: TRBJ1-1
V: TRBV5-1
D: -
size: -

DNA: TGTGCCAGCACCCAATTTGCCTACGAGCAGTACTTC
CDR3: CASTQFAYEQYF
J: TRBJ2-7
V: TRBV28
D: -
size: -

DNA: TGTGCCAGCAGCTTGGATGATGGGCCCTACGAGCAGTACTTC
CDR3: CASSLDDGPYEQYF
J: TRBJ2-7
V: TRBV5-4
D: -
size: -

DNA: TGTGCCAGCAGCCAAGATTCGTTTCGCGGTACCGGGGAGCTGTTTTTT
CDR3: CASSQDSFRGTGELFF
J: TRBJ2-2
V: TRBV3-1/TRBV3-2
D: -
size: -

DNA: TGTGCCAGCAGCTTCCCGAGTCCCTACGAGCAGTACTTC
CDR3: CASSFPSPYEQYF
J: TRBJ2-7
V: TRBV5-6
D: -
size: -

DNA: TGTGCCAGCAGCTTAGCGGATAGAAATACGCAGTATTTT
CDR3: CASSLADRNTQYF
J: TRBJ2-3
V: TRBV7-3
D: -
size: -

DNA: TGCGCCAGCAGCTTGCGGGAGAGGGGTGAGACCCAGTACTTC
CDR3: CASSLRERGETQYF
J: TRBJ2-5
V: TRBV5-1
D: -
size: once

DNA: TGTGCCAGCAGTTTATTGACTAGCGGGGGGTACAATGAGCAGTTCTTC
CDR3: CASSLLTSGGYNEQFF
J: TRBJ2-1
V: TRBV28
D: TRBD2
size: -

DNA: TGTGCCAGCAGTTTAGTGGGAAATCAGCCCCAGCATTTT
CDR3: CASSLVGNQPQHF
J: TRBJ1-5
V: TRBV28
D: -
size: -

DNA: TGTGCCAGCAGCTCCGGACATACTAATGAAAAACTGTTTTTT
CDR3: CASSSGHTNEKLFF
J: TRBJ1-4
V: TRBV7-9
D: -
size: once

DNA: TGTGCCTGGTTGGATCACAGGGGGGGCACAGATACGCAGTATTTT
CDR3: CAWLDHRGGTDTQYF
J: TRBJ2-3
V: TRBV30
D: TRBD1
size: -

DNA: TGTGCCAGCAGCCAAGATGGGACTCGTTCTGGGACCCAGTACTTC
CDR3: CASSQDGTRSGTQYF
J: TRBJ2-5
V: TRBV3-1/TRBV3-2
D: -
size: few

DNA: TGTGCCAGCAGTCCAGGACAGGGCCGGGGCCAAAACATTCAGTACTTC
CDR3: CASSPGQGRGQNIQYF
J: TRBJ2-4
V: TRBV3-1/TRBV3-2
D: TRBD1
size: -

DNA: TGTGCCAGCAGTTTAGGCGGATTCGTCAATTCACCCCTCCACTTT
CDR3: CASSLGGFVNSPLHF
J: TRBJ1-6
V: TRBV27
D: -
size: -

DNA: TGTGCCAGCAGCACCGGGACAGGGGGCACCTCTGGAAACACCATATATTTT
CDR3: CASSTGTGGTSGNTIYF
J: TRBJ1-3
V: TRBV5-4
D: TRBD1
size: -

DNA: TGTGCCAGCAGCTTGGTCGGGAGGCCAGATACGCAGTATTTT
CDR3: CASSLVGRPDTQYF
J: TRBJ2-3
V: TRBV5-6
D: TRBD2
size: -

DNA: TGTGCCAGCAGTTACGGACAGGGGGCTATTAACCAGCCCCAGCATTTT
CDR3: CASSYGQGAINQPQHF
J: TRBJ1-5
V: TRBV5-5
D: TRBD1
size: -

DNA: TGTGCCAGCAGCTTGGACCCCTACTACGAGCAGTACTTC
CDR3: CASSLDPYYEQYF
J: TRBJ2-7
V: TRBV5-6
D: -
size: -

DNA: TGCGCCAGCAGCTTGGGGGGTAGCGGGTTAGAGACCCAGTACTTC
CDR3: CASSLGGSGLETQYF
J: TRBJ2-5
V: TRBV5-1
D: TRBD2
size: -